The 20 T cell receptor beta chains in this list originate from one sample, sequenced in a study of cytotoxic CD8 clonotypes in ibrutinib-treated CLL. The table came from immunoSEQ multiplex PCR; TCRdb's copy has only in-frame clones and leaves some out. This sample has nearly 300,000 clones, with approximately 76% found just once. The sample here was PBMCs, taken at disease progression, from a patient treated with ibrutinib. Every receptor here comes from a human donor with chronic lymphocytic leukemia.

V usage is TRBV4-1 and J usage is TRBJ2-1; 9 bases line up with TRBD1. Germline trimming cut 2 bases from V and 5 bases from J; bases unmatched to any gene: 1. CDR1 is MGHRA, CDR2 YSYEKL, per germline. The CDR3 contains 14 residues. The CDR3 bases are TGCGCCAGCAGCCAATGGGACAGGGACAATGAGCAGTTCTTC. It specifies CASSQWDRDNEQFF.

This sequence joins TRBV5-1 and TRBJ2-1; 10 bases fit TRBD2. V shed 2 bases, J shed 11 bases, and the junction held 10 bases outside the gene matches. The CDR3 is 15 amino acids. CDR1 is SGHRS and CDR2 is YFSETQ in the germline V gene. CDR3: CASSLPTSSGGQQFF. CDR3 bases: TGCGCCAGCAGCTTACCCACCTCTAGCGGGGGCCAGCAGTTCTTC.

A note on this clone: This same CDR3 is encoded by further DNA sequences in the sample. J is TRBJ2-7 and V is TRBV27; D call uncertain. The V and J ends lost 3 bases and 1 base respectively, with 10 bases between them. Germline lookup yields CDR1 MNHEY and CDR2 SMNVEV (reference sequence). The CDR3 runs 14 residues. The CDR3 region has the DNA TGTGCCAGCAGTTTGAGAGGACCTTCCTACGAGCAGTACTTC. Protein: CASSLRGPSYEQYF.

Only one count was recorded for this clone. The chain links TRBV5-1 to TRBJ1-1; TRBD1 agrees at 7 bases. The CDR3 is made up of 14 amino acids. Germline V gene data show CDR1 as SGHRS and CDR2 as YFSETQ. J gave up 5 bases and V 1 base, and 5 bases lay outside the gene matches. The CDR3 reads CASSLNRGGTEAFF. CDR3 nucleotides: TGCGCCAGCAGCTTGAACAGGGGAGGGACTGAAGCTTTCTTT.

The gene calls are TRBV6-6 and TRBJ2-7; TRBD1 agrees at 8 bases. The CDR3 covers 12 residues. Germline CDR1 and CDR2: MNHNY and SVGAGI (reference sequence). The junction had 7 bases not matched to a gene; V was cut back by 3 bases and J by 12 bases. CDR3: CASSYSDRGRYF. The CDR3 nucleotides are TGTGCCAGCAGTTATAGCGACAGGGGACGGTACTTC.

The gene calls are TRBV5-1 and TRBJ2-1; TRBD1 matches at 9 bases. The CDR3 sequence is 15 residues long. Germline V gene data show CDR1 as SGHRS and CDR2 as YFSETQ. Unmatched junction bases numbered 10, after V lost 4 bases and J lost 8 bases. The CDR3 region has the DNA TGCGCCAGCAGCCCAACCGGGACAGGGTCCCATGAGCAGTTCTTC. Amino acids: CASSPTGTGSHEQFF.

Here the CDR3 reads CASSSTGGTYEQYF. In DNA, the CDR3 is TGTGCCAGCAGCTCAACAGGGGGAACCTACGAGCAGTACTTC. The rearrangement uses TRBV7-9 and TRBJ2-7; 8 nucleotides match TRBD1. This CDR3 has 14 residues. Germline assignment: CDR1 SEHNR and CDR2 FQNEAQ (reference sequence). With V trimmed by 4 bases and J by 2 bases, 4 bases remained unmatched. The full variable domain, rest sourced from reference TRBV7-9 and TRBJ2-7, is DTGVSQNPRHKITKRGQNVTFRCDPISEHNRLYWYRQTLGQGPEFLTYFQNEAQLEKSRLLSDRFSAERPKGSFSTLEIQRTEQGDSAMYLCASSSTGGTYEQYFGPGTRLTVT.

V is TRBV9 and J is TRBJ2-7, with a weak D call TRBD2 (5 bases). Germline CDR1 reads SGDLS; CDR2 reads YYNGEE. Trimming took 0 bases from V and 0 from J, leaving 10 bases between them. CDR3 length equals 15 residues. The DNA of the CDR3 is TGTGCCAGCAGCGTAGGGGCTAGCCACTCCTACGAGCAGTACTTC. It is translated as CASSVGASHSYEQYF.

This clone was observed once. V and J are TRBV5-6 and TRBJ2-3, with D unclear. The V gene lost 0 bases and the J gene lost 2 bases, with 7 bases spanning the gap. Germline V gene data show CDR1 as SGHDT and CDR2 as YYEEEE. The CDR3 consists of 14 residues. This chain's CDR3 is CASSLGRPTDTQYF. The CDR3 DNA reads TGTGCCAGCAGCTTGGGACGACCCACAGATACGCAGTATTTT.

V is TRBV29-1 and J is TRBJ1-2, with 9 bases fitting TRBD1. Germline V gives CDR1 SQVTM, CDR2 ANQGSEA. This CDR3 spans 13 amino acids. Losses at the gene ends were 5 bases for V and 4 bases for J; bases not matched to a gene: 5. CDR3 region: CSVRTGASYGYTF. CDR3 bases: TGCAGCGTTAGGACAGGGGCCTCCTATGGCTACACCTTC. Combining the CDR3 with reference TRBV29-1 and TRBJ1-2 gives the whole variable domain SAVISQKPSRDICQRGTSLTIQCQVDSQVTMMFWYRQQPGQSLTLIATANQGSEATYESGFVIDKFPISRPNLTFSTLTVSNMSPEDSSIYLCSVRTGASYGYTFGSGTRLTVV.

The chain joins TRBV12-5 to TRBJ1-2; D unclear. The CDR3 loop spans 13 amino acids. Trimming cost V 4 bases and J 1 base, with 7 bases left between them. Germline-derived CDR1 and CDR2 are LGHNT and FRNRAP. The CDR3 nucleotides read TGTGCTAGTGGTTCAGACGGTAACTATGGCTACACCTTC. Amino acids: CASGSDGNYGYTF.

The chain joins TRBV5-1 to TRBJ1-1, with D maybe TRBD1 (5 bases). Germline CDR1 and CDR2: SGHRS and YFSETQ. V lost 2 bases and J 7 bases, leaving 18 bases between the germline ends. The CDR3 extends over 15 amino acids. The CDR3 region is CASSFYTVGRDEAFF. CDR3 sequence (DNA): TGCGCCAGCAGCTTTTATACGGTGGGGCGGGATGAAGCTTTCTTT.

The chain couples TRBV7-9 to TRBJ1-2; TRBD1 matches 7 bases. The J segment lost 4 bases and the V segment lost 3 bases, leaving 5 bases of the junction unmatched. The CDR3 is 14 residues long. Looked up from germline, CDR1 is SEHNR and CDR2 is FQNEAQ (reference sequence). Here the CDR3 DNA reads TGTGCCAGCAGCTTTACGGGACAGCCCTATGGCTACACCTTC. Translating it yields CASSFTGQPYGYTF.

This chain connects TRBV29-1 to TRBJ2-1, with 11 bases fitting TRBD2. Trimming took 6 bases from V and 2 from J; bases not matched to a gene: 15. This CDR3 is built from 18 residues. CDR1 is SQVTM and CDR2 is ANQGSEA in the germline V gene. The CDR3 reads CSVIKSLAGVRTYNEQFF. The CDR3 DNA follows: TGCAGCGTCATAAAGTCACTAGCGGGAGTTCGAACCTACAATGAGCAGTTCTTC.

The chain links TRBV19 to TRBJ2-5; D remains unclear. The V and J ends lost 4 bases and 2 bases respectively, with 8 bases between them. The V gene's germline CDR1 is LNHDA and CDR2 SQIVND (reference sequence). The CDR3 is 13 residues long. The CDR3 region is CASSTLQQETQYF. As DNA, the CDR3 is TGTGCCAGTAGTACCCTACAACAAGAGACCCAGTACTTC. The whole variable domain, filled in from reference TRBV19 and TRBJ2-5, reads DGGITQSPKYLFRKEGQNVTLSCEQNLNHDAMYWYRQDPGQGLRLIYYSQIVNDFQKGDIAEGYSVSREKKESFPLTVTSAQKNPTAFYLCASSTLQQETQYFGPGTRLLVL.

V usage is TRBV9 and J usage is TRBJ1-2; the D is unclear. Trimming removed 0 bases at V and 8 bases at J, with 8 bases between. This CDR3 is 12 amino acids long. Germline V gene data show CDR1 as SGDLS and CDR2 as YYNGEE. The CDR3 DNA follows: TGTGCCAGCAGCGTAGCCGGGCCCGGCTACACCTTC. This codes for CASSVAGPGYTF.

The rearrangement joins TRBV5-1 to TRBJ1-1; D not resolved. The germline gives CDR1 SGHRS, CDR2 YFSETQ. Trimming removed 3 bases from V and 3 bases from J, with 12 bases in between. The CDR3 is made up of 14 amino acids. The CDR3 loop reads CASSYRVIDTEAFF. CDR3 coding DNA: TGCGCCAGCAGCTACCGGGTGATAGACACTGAAGCTTTCTTT.

The chain is built from TRBV18 and TRBJ2-2, with 8 positions matching TRBD2. Germline CDR1 is KGHSH and CDR2 is LQKENI. J gave up 4 bases and V 0 bases, and 4 bases lay outside the gene matches. There are 16 residues in the CDR3. Written as DNA, the CDR3 is TGTGCCAGCTCACCACCGCTCGGGACTAGCACCGGGGAGCTGTTTTTT. Encoded protein: CASSPPLGTSTGELFF.

This clone was counted a few times. The chain has TRBV5-1 and TRBJ1-4; perhaps TRBD1 as D (6 bases). This CDR3 is 15 amino acids long. With 4 bases removed from V and 4 bases from J, the gap between germline ends came to 14 bases. CDR1 is SGHRS, CDR2 YFSETQ, per germline. The CDR3 DNA is TGCGCCAGCAGCGTACAGGGTGCACTTAATGAAAAACTGTTTTTT. Its translation is CASSVQGALNEKLFF. Based on the CDR3 plus reference TRBV5-1 and TRBJ1-4, the full variable domain is KAGVTQTPRYLIKTRGQQVTLSCSPISGHRSVSWYQQTPGQGLQFLFEYFSETQRNKGNFPGRFSGRQFSNSRSEMNVSTLELGDSALYLCASSVQGALNEKLFFGSGTQLSVL.

This sequence joins TRBV11-2 and TRBJ2-7; D unresolved. CDR3 size: 13 residues. The V gene's germline CDR1 is SGHAT and CDR2 FQNNGV. Trimming pared 2 bases from V and 3 bases from J, leaving 8 bases between. The CDR3 loop is CASSLSSVYEQYF. The DNA of the CDR3 is TGTGCCAGCAGCTTAAGCTCGGTCTACGAGCAGTACTTC.